The 16 T cell receptor beta chains below all came from one sample that was sequenced in a study of blood T cell repertoires in COVID-19. TCRdb's table, derived via immunoSEQ multiplex PCR, lists solely in-frame clones and lacks some. The sample has 150,000 to 200,000 clones, around 90% seen once. Sequenced input: peripheral blood. The receptor set was obtained from a human donor in a cohort sampled during active COVID-19.

The CDR3 sequence: CSVRLGGPYEQYF. The CDR3, as DNA: TGCAGCGTCCGTTTGGGGGGTCCGTACGAGCAGTACTTC. This chain links TRBV29-1 with TRBJ2-7; a weak D match, TRBD2 (6 bases). Germline loops: CDR1 SQVTM, CDR2 ANQGSEA. V gave up 6 bases and J gave up 4 bases, with 16 bases separating them. The CDR3 extends over 13 amino acids.

This clone has only one observation. The chain uses TRBV5-4 and TRBJ1-6; 7 bases fit TRBD1. The CDR3 is 14 amino acids. Trimming cost V 0 bases and J 10 bases; bases outside gene matches: 4. The V gene's germline CDR1 is SGHNT and CDR2 YYREEE (reference sequence). For the CDR3, the DNA is TGTGCCAGCAGCTTGGGACAGGGCGGGTCACCCCTCCACTTT. Amino acids: CASSLGQGGSPLHF.

The chain carries TRBV28 and TRBJ2-7, with D possibly matching TRBD1 (6 bases). The CDR3 totals 17 residues. The germline CDR1 and CDR2 sequences are MDHEN and SYDVKM. Trimming cost V 3 bases and J 6 bases, with 24 bases left between them. The CDR3 is CASSFPRGTIPRGEQYF. The CDR3 coding sequence is TGTGCCAGCAGTTTTCCGAGGGGGACAATCCCTCGGGGCGAGCAGTACTTC. The full variable domain, in which reference TRBV28 and TRBJ2-7 provide the parts outside the CDR3, is DVKVTQSSRYLVKRTGEKVFLECVQDMDHENMFWYRQDPGLGLRLIYFSYDVKMKEKGDIPEGYSVSREKKERFSLILESASTNQTSMYLCASSFPRGTIPRGEQYFGPGTRLTVT.

This clone was detected once. The V gene is TRBV24-1, the J gene TRBJ2-3; D may be TRBD2 (6 bases). Germline V gene data show CDR1 as KGHDR and CDR2 as SFDVKD. This CDR3 is 13 amino acids long. Trimming shortened V by 3 bases and J by 8 bases, and 11 bases separated the two germline ends. CDR3 protein: CATSDPGVGTQYF. CDR3 sequence (DNA): TGTGCCACCAGTGATCCGGGAGTTGGTACGCAGTATTTT.

This clone was found once. The chain carries TRBV6-5 and TRBJ1-1, with D possibly TRBD1 on 5 matching bases. CDR1 MNHEY and CDR2 SVGAGI come from the germline V gene. The CDR3 covers 15 residues. Trimming removed 7 bases at V and 3 bases at J, with 18 bases between. Here the CDR3 reads CASTLLSGGDTEAFF. As DNA, the CDR3 is TGTGCCAGCACCCTGTTGAGCGGGGGGGACACTGAAGCTTTCTTT.

The chain has TRBV5-6 and TRBJ1-1; tentatively, D is TRBD1 (5 bases). There are 13 residues in the CDR3. Trimming took off 2 bases at V and 6 bases at J, with 11 bases between the two ends. Per germline, CDR1 SGHDT and CDR2 YYEEEE. CDR3: CASSLGASAEAFF. The CDR3 bases are TGTGCCAGCAGCTTAGGGGCGAGCGCTGAAGCTTTCTTT.

The V and J genes are TRBV5-1 and TRBJ2-7; 9 bases fit TRBD1. The CDR3 length is 14 residues. Germline CDR1 reads SGHRS; CDR2 reads YFSETQ. V lost 3 bases and J lost 2; bases outside the gene matches: 3. CDR3 region: CASSSTGGTYEQYF. The CDR3 nucleotides are TGCGCCAGCAGCTCAACAGGGGGCACCTACGAGCAGTACTTC.

The chain employs TRBV10-1 and TRBJ2-3; D gene ambiguous. Germline V gene data show CDR1 as WNHNN and CDR2 as SYGVQD (reference sequence). Trimming stripped 7 bases from V and 5 bases from J, with 16 bases between. This CDR3 has 14 residues. CDR3 DNA sequence: TGCGCCAGCAACCGCGGAGCCGTCGGAGATACGCAGTATTTT. It is translated as CASNRGAVGDTQYF.

This rearrangement joins TRBV27 to TRBJ1-6; 8 bases map to TRBD1. The V and J ends lost 5 bases and 9 bases, in that order; junction bases with no gene match: 9. Germline loops: CDR1 MNHEY, CDR2 SMNVEV (reference sequence). This CDR3 spans 15 amino acids. Here the CDR3 DNA reads TGTGCCAGCAGTCCCAAGACAGGGGTAGGTTCACCCCTCCACTTT. It specifies CASSPKTGVGSPLHF.

This clone was seen only once. The chain carries TRBV18 and TRBJ2-5, with D uncertain. The CDR3 length is 14 residues. CDR1 and CDR2 (germline): KGHSH, LQKENI. The V gene lost 2 bases and the J gene lost 2 bases, with 9 bases spanning the gap. The CDR3 nucleotides are TGTGCCAGCTCACCAAGTTTCCAGCAAGAGACCCAGTACTTC. This sequence encodes CASSPSFQQETQYF.

This clone was seen a handful of times. This chain connects TRBV5-1 to TRBJ2-7, with 11 bases that match TRBD2. Germline CDR1 SGHRS, CDR2 YFSETQ. The CDR3 sequence is 15 residues long. V shed 2 bases and J 2 bases; nucleotides not matched to a gene: 3. This CDR3 is CASSFGTSGTYEQYF. The CDR3 nucleotides are TGCGCCAGCAGCTTTGGGACTAGCGGAACCTACGAGCAGTACTTC.

This clone was counted a single time. The V call is TRBV9, the J call TRBJ2-5; TRBD2 agrees at 15 bases. Looked up from germline, CDR1 is SGDLS and CDR2 is YYNGEE. The CDR3 runs to 18 residues. Unmatched junction bases numbered 7, after V lost 2 bases and J lost 2 bases. CDR3 sequence reads: CASSVGLAGGREQETQYF. CDR3 in DNA: TGTGCCAGCAGCGTTGGACTAGCGGGGGGGCGAGAGCAAGAGACCCAGTACTTC.

The chain is built from TRBV6-5 and TRBJ2-5; maybe TRBD2 (6 bases). Trimming removed 6 bases at V and 3 bases at J, with 11 bases between. Germline CDR1 reads MNHEY; CDR2 reads SVGAGI. The CDR3 has 13 residues. CDR3 in DNA: TGTGCCAGCAGGGCCGGGGAGGAAGAGACCCAGTACTTC. Protein sequence: CASRAGEEETQYF.

The rearrangement links TRBV11-2 to TRBJ2-7; 7 nucleotides align to TRBD2. CDR1 and CDR2 from the germline V gene are SGHAT and FQNNGV. This CDR3 has 15 residues. V dropped 1 base and J dropped 4; count of bases not matched to a gene: 7. The CDR3 region has the DNA TGTGCCAGCAGCTTAGCCCCCGGACTAGTTTACGAGCAGTACTTC. It codes for CASSLAPGLVYEQYF.

The chain has TRBV4-1 and TRBJ1-2; a weak D match, TRBD1 (6 bases). Germline V CDR1 and CDR2: MGHRA, YSYEKL. V gave up 4 bases and J gave up 2 bases, with 17 bases separating them. The CDR3 covers 16 residues. The CDR3 reads CASSPLEQGRNYGYTF. CDR3 in DNA: TGCGCCAGCAGCCCCCTGGAGCAGGGGCGGAACTATGGCTACACCTTC.

As concerns this clone: Distinct nucleotide sequences in the sample also encode this CDR3. This chain connects TRBV18 to TRBJ2-5, with D tentatively TRBD1 (6 bases). V was trimmed by 8 bases and J by 1 base, leaving 11 bases between them. There are 13 residues in the CDR3. Germline CDR1 reads KGHSH; CDR2 reads LQKENI. In DNA, the CDR3 is TGTGCCAGCACCACAGGGCTCCAAGAGACCCAGTACTTC. It yields the protein CASTTGLQETQYF.